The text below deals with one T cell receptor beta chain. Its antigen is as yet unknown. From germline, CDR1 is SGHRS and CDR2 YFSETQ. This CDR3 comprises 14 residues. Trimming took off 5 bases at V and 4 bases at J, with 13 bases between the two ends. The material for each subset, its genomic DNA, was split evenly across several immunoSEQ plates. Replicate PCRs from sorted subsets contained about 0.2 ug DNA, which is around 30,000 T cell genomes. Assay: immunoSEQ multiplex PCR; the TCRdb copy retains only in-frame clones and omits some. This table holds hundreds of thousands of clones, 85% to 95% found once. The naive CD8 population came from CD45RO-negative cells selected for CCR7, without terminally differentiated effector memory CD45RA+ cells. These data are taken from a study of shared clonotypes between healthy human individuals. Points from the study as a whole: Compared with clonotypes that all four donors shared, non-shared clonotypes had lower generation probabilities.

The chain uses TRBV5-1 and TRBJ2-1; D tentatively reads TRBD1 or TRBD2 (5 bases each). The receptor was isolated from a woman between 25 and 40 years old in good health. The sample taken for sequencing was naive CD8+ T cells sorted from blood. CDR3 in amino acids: CASRKPGPYNEQFF. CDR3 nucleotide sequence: TGCGCCAGCAGGAAACCGGGACCTTACAATGAGCAGTTCTTC.